Given below is one T cell receptor beta chain in context. Its antigen is unknown. These data come from a study of Ad26.COV2.S vaccination and SARS-CoV-2 variants. On the study more broadly: Vaccine-arm donor from the placebo-controlled COV1001 Ad26.COV2.S trial. Recipients of Ad26.COV2.S got it intramuscularly, once or twice 56 days apart. Study-level findings and limits: Individuals receiving vaccine had higher spike-specific TCR breadth than placebo recipients did.

The protocol was immunoSEQ multiplex PCR, while the TCRdb copy is restricted to in-frame clones and leaves out a portion. The sample contains about 420,000 clones, around 89% of which appear only once. The V gene's germline CDR1 is LGHDT and CDR2 YNNKEL (reference sequence). V lost 1 base to trimming and J lost 5 bases, with 2 bases between them. The length of the CDR3 is 11 residues. Treatment indicated: 19 received Ad26.COV2.S at low or high dose, single or two shots; 5 received placebo; per-sample allocation not given. Day 63 following the first vaccine or placebo injection was when the samples were taken.

The clonotype was recovered from a person between 18 and 65 years old who received the Ad26.COV2.S COVID-19 vaccine or a placebo. The input for sequencing was peripheral blood, taken in a trial of Ad26.COV2.S vaccine versus placebo. The chain couples TRBV3-1 (or the pseudogene TRBV3-2) to TRBJ1-2; no firm D call. As DNA, the CDR3 is TGTGCCAGCAGCCAAGGATATGGCTACACCTTC. This sequence encodes CASSQGYGYTF.